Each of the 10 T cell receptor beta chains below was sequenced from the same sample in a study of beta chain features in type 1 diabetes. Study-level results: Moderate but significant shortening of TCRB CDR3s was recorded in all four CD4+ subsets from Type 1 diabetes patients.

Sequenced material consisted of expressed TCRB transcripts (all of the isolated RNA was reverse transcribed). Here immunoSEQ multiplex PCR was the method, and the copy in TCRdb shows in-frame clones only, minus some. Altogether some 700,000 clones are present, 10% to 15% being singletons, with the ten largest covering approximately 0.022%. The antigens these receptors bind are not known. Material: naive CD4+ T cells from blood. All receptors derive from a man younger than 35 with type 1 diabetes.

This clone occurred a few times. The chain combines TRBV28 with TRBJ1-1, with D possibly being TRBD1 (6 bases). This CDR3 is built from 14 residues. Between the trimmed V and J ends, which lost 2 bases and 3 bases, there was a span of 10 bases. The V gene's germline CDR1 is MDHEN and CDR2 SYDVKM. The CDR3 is CASSLLQGDTEAFF. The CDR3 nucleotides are TGTGCCAGCAGTTTACTACAGGGCGACACTGAAGCTTTCTTT.

CDR3 sequence (DNA): TGCGCCAGCAGCTCGTCCACAGGACAGCGGAGGGAGACCCAGTACTTC. Its protein is CASSSSTGQRRETQYF. The V call is TRBV5-1, the J call TRBJ2-5; D possibly corresponds to TRBD1 (6 bases). Germline CDR1 is SGHRS and CDR2 is YFSETQ. The germline V and J ends were trimmed by 3 bases and 5 bases, with 20 bases remaining between them. The CDR3 sequence is 16 residues long.

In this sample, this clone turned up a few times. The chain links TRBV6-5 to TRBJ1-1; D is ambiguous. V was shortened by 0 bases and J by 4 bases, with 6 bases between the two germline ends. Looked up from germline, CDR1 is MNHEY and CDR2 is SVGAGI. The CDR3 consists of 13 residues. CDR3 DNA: TGTGCCAGCAGTTACTCGGTGCCCACTGAAGCTTTCTTT. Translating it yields CASSYSVPTEAFF.

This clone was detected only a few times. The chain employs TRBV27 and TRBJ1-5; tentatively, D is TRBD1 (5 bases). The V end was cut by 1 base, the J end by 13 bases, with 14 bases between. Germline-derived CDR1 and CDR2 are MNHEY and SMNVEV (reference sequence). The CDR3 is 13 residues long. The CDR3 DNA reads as TGTGCCAGCAGTTTATGGTCGGGACGCCCGCAGCATTTT. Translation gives CASSLWSGRPQHF.

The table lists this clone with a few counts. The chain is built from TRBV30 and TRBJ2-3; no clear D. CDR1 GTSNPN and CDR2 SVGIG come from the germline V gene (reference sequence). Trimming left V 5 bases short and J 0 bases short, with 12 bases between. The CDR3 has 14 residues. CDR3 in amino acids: CAWSAPTSTDTQYF. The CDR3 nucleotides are TGTGCCTGGTCGGCACCTACTAGCACAGATACGCAGTATTTT.

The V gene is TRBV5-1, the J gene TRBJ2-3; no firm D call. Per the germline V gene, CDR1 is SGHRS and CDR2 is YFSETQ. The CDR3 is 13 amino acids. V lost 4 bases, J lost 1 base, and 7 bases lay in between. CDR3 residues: CASSGRGTDTQYF. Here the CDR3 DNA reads TGCGCCAGCAGCGGAAGGGGCACAGATACGCAGTATTTT.

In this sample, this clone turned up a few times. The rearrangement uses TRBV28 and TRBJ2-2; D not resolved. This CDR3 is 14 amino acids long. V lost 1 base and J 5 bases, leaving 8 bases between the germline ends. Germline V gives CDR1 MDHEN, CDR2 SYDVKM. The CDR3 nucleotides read TGTGCCAGCAGTTTATCTGCGCGGACCGGGGAGCTGTTTTTT. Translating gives CASSLSARTGELFF.

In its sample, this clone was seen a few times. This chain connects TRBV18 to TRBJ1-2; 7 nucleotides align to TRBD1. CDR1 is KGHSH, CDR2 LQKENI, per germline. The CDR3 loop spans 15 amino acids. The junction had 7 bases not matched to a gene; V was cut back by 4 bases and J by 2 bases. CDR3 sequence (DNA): TGTGCCAGCTCACAGGGGGCTACTTCCAACTATGGCTACACCTTC. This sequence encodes CASSQGATSNYGYTF.

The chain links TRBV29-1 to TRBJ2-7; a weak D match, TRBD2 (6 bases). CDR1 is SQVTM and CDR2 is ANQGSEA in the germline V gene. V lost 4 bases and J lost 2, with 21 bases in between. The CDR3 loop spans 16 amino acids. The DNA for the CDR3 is TGCAGCGTTGCCCAAGTGGGAGGACTTCGAACCTACGAGCAGTACTTC. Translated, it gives CSVAQVGGLRTYEQYF.

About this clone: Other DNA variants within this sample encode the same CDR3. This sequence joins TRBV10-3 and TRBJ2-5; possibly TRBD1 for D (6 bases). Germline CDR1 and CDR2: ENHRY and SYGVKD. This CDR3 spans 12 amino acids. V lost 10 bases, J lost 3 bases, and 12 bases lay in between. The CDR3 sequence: CATTGTEETQYF. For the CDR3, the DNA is TGTGCCACCACAGGGACCGAAGAGACCCAGTACTTC.